Shown below are 31 T cell receptor beta chains from a single sample sequenced in a study of T cell responses to AZD1222 COVID-19 vaccine. Sequencing used immunoSEQ multiplex PCR; TCRdb keeps in-frame clones, though not all of them. The sample lists around 130,000 clones; approximately 86% were seen once. This material consisted of peripheral blood, taken on day 0 of AZD1222 vaccination. These receptor sequences come from an adult in good health.

This clone is a singleton in its sample. This chain connects TRBV7-2 to TRBJ2-7, with D maybe TRBD2 (5 bases). The ends were cut back, 5 bases at V and 0 bases at J, with 11 bases in the middle. The CDR3 has 14 amino acids. CDR1 and CDR2 (germline): SGHTA, FQGNSA. CDR3 amino acids: CASSPGLYSYEQYF. In DNA, the CDR3 is TGTGCCAGCAGCCCAGGACTCTACTCCTACGAGCAGTACTTC. The variable domain in full, completed from reference TRBV7-2 and TRBJ2-7, reads GAGVSQSPSNKVTEKGKDVELRCDPISGHTALYWYRQSLGQGLEFLIYFQGNSAPDKSGLPSDRFSAERTGGSVSTLTIQRTQQEDSAVYLCASSPGLYSYEQYFGPGTRLTVT.

The gene calls are TRBV7-2 and TRBJ2-1; 9 bases agree with TRBD1. The V gene end was trimmed by 4 bases and the J gene end by 4 bases; junction bases not matched to a gene: 8. The CDR3 spans 16 residues. Germline CDR1 SGHTA, CDR2 FQGNSA. The CDR3 nucleotides are TGTGCCAGCAGCTCAATAGGGACAGGGAAATACAATGAGCAGTTCTTC. Protein: CASSSIGTGKYNEQFF.

Only a few counts were recorded for this clone. The J gene is TRBJ2-2, the V gene TRBV18; 7 nucleotides align to TRBD1. After removal of 3 bases from V and 6 bases from J, the junction contained 7 bases not matched to a gene. Germline V gene sequence: CDR1 KGHSH, CDR2 LQKENI. The CDR3 runs to 15 residues. CDR3 residues: CASSPRDSGAGELFF. In DNA form, the CDR3 reads TGTGCCAGCTCACCCAGGGACAGCGGAGCCGGGGAGCTGTTTTTT.

The chain recombines TRBV15 with TRBJ2-5, with 8 bases matching TRBD1. The CDR3 consists of 15 residues. The V gene end was trimmed by 0 bases and the J gene end by 4 bases; junction bases not matched to a gene: 4. The germline V gene encodes CDR1 LNHNV and CDR2 YYDKDF (reference sequence). CDR3 region: CATSRDQGAGETQYF. CDR3 coding DNA: TGTGCCACCAGCAGAGATCAGGGGGCCGGAGAGACCCAGTACTTC.

The gene calls are TRBV12-5 and TRBJ2-3; unclear D gene. Germline loops: CDR1 LGHNT, CDR2 FRNRAP. V shed 3 bases and J shed 0 bases, with 7 bases lying between them. The CDR3 is made up of 14 amino acids. CDR3 in amino acids: CASGFGGSTDTQYF. DNA for the CDR3: TGTGCTAGTGGTTTCGGCGGAAGCACAGATACGCAGTATTTT.

The rearrangement joins TRBV6-1 to TRBJ1-1; possible D gene TRBD1, 5 bases. This CDR3 has 14 amino acids. Germline-derived CDR1 and CDR2 are MNHNS and SASEGT. V was trimmed by 3 bases and J by 3 bases, leaving 11 bases between them. The CDR3 nucleotides read TGTGCCAGCAGTGACGAGGGCAGGGACACTGAAGCTTTCTTT. Amino acid sequence: CASSDEGRDTEAFF.

This chain connects TRBV7-8 to TRBJ1-2; the match to TRBD1 covers 10 bases. The CDR3 has 14 amino acids. V lost 6 bases to trimming and J lost 3 bases; unmatched junction nucleotides: 4. Germline CDR1 reads SGHVS; CDR2 reads FQNEAQ. CDR3 residues: CASSYGQGDYGYTF. In DNA, the CDR3 is TGTGCCAGCAGTTATGGACAGGGGGACTATGGCTACACCTTC.

This clone was picked up a small number of times. The chain recombines TRBV11-2 with TRBJ2-6; D unclear. This CDR3 has 14 residues. Deletions cut 5 bases from V and 1 base from J, with 6 bases between. The germline V gene encodes CDR1 SGHAT and CDR2 FQNNGV. This CDR3 is CASSKPSGANVLTF. CDR3 nucleotides: TGTGCCAGCAGCAAACCTTCTGGGGCCAACGTCCTGACTTTC.

The gene calls are TRBV7-9 and TRBJ1-5; D uncertain. Germline lookup yields CDR1 SEHNR and CDR2 FQNEAQ (reference sequence). V was pared by 5 bases and J by 1 base, with 15 bases between. This CDR3 contains 16 residues. CDR3 in DNA: TGTGCCAGCAGCCGAGAATGGGAGGGCAGCAATCAGCCCCAGCATTTT. The encoded protein is CASSREWEGSNQPQHF. Full variable domain (rest looked up from reference TRBV7-9 and TRBJ1-5): DTGVSQNPRHKITKRGQNVTFRCDPISEHNRLYWYRQTLGQGPEFLTYFQNEAQLEKSRLLSDRFSAERPKGSFSTLEIQRTEQGDSAMYLCASSREWEGSNQPQHFGDGTRLSIL.

This sequence joins TRBV29-1 and TRBJ1-1, with TRBD1 as a possible D gene (5 bases). Trimming removed 3 bases at V and 1 base at J, with 9 bases between. The CDR3 runs to 13 residues. The germline gives CDR1 SQVTM, CDR2 ANQGSEA. The CDR3 loop is CSVENQGNTEAFF. The CDR3 bases are TGCAGCGTTGAGAACCAGGGGAACACTGAAGCTTTCTTT.

V is TRBV9 and J is TRBJ2-3, with D possibly matching TRBD2 (5 bases). The CDR3 runs 12 residues. V was clipped by 0 bases and J by 8 bases, with 7 bases between them. CDR1 and CDR2 from the germline V gene are SGDLS and YYNGEE. CDR3 sequence reads: CASSVASGTQYF. The CDR3 bases are TGTGCCAGCAGCGTAGCGAGCGGTACGCAGTATTTT.

This clone was seen only once. This rearrangement joins TRBV10-2 to TRBJ1-1, with a tentative D call TRBD1 (5 bases). The V end lost 2 bases, the J end lost 7 bases, and 8 bases lay between the germline ends. CDR3 length equals 12 residues. The V gene's germline CDR1 is WSHSY and CDR2 SAAADI. The CDR3 region has the DNA TGCGCCAGCAGTGAGGCAGGGAATGAAGCTTTCTTT. Residues: CASSEAGNEAFF.

V is TRBV4-1 and J is TRBJ2-7; D remains ambiguous. V lost 0 bases, J lost 7 bases, and 13 bases lay in between. This CDR3 contains 14 residues. CDR1 is MGHRA, CDR2 YSYEKL, per germline. CDR3: CASSQDRARGEQYF. Written as DNA, the CDR3 is TGCGCCAGCAGCCAAGATCGGGCCCGCGGAGAGCAGTACTTC.

The chain couples TRBV2 to TRBJ1-1; no firm D call. Germline assignment: CDR1 SNHLY and CDR2 FYNNEI. Trimming cost V 6 bases and J 0 bases, with 11 bases left between them. This CDR3 spans 14 amino acids. The CDR3 spells CASSPDPMNTEAFF. CDR3 DNA sequence: TGTGCCAGCAGCCCCGACCCTATGAACACTGAAGCTTTCTTT.

The chain joins TRBV4-2 to TRBJ1-1, with D possibly matching TRBD1 (5 bases). The CDR3 contains 14 residues. Trimming took off 4 bases at V and 0 bases at J, with 9 bases between the two ends. CDR1 is LGHNA and CDR2 is YNFKEQ in the germline V gene. In DNA form, the CDR3 reads TGTGCCAGCAGCCCCCGCAGGGTGAACACTGAAGCTTTCTTT. Translating gives CASSPRRVNTEAFF.

This clone was observed once. The chain carries TRBV24-1 and TRBJ1-2, with D perhaps TRBD1 (5 bases). Trimming shortened V by 5 bases and J by 8 bases, and 14 bases separated the two germline ends. This CDR3 contains 13 residues. Germline CDR1 is KGHDR and CDR2 is SFDVKD. Written as DNA, the CDR3 is TGTGCCACCAGTGCAGGGATGGGGACGGGCTACACCTTC. Residues: CATSAGMGTGYTF.

The J gene is TRBJ2-3, the V gene TRBV13; D possibly uses TRBD1 or TRBD2 (6 bases each). The CDR3 loop spans 16 amino acids. V was cut by 7 bases and J by 5 bases, with 22 bases left in between. The germline CDR1 and CDR2 sequences are PRHDT and FYEKMQ (reference sequence). Here the CDR3 reads CASTHSTWGAGDTQYF. For the CDR3, the DNA is TGTGCCAGCACCCATTCAACATGGGGGGCAGGAGATACGCAGTATTTT.

The chain is built from TRBV19 and TRBJ1-6; the D is unclear. This CDR3 is built from 15 residues. Deletions cut 7 bases from V and 5 bases from J, with 15 bases between. Looked up from germline, CDR1 is LNHDA and CDR2 is SQIVND (reference sequence). CDR3 sequence reads: CASTPRERDNSPLHF. The CDR3 coding sequence is TGTGCCAGTACCCCACGGGAAAGGGATAATTCACCCCTCCACTTT.

This clone has only a few counts. The J gene is TRBJ1-2, the V gene TRBV9; unclear D gene. CDR1 SGDLS and CDR2 YYNGEE come from the germline V gene. This CDR3 region has 12 residues. Trimming removed 2 bases at V and 5 bases at J, with 7 bases between. DNA of the CDR3: TGTGCCAGCAGCGTTTCCGGTTATGGCTACACCTTC. It translates to CASSVSGYGYTF.

The rearrangement uses TRBV19 and TRBJ2-1; 8 bases are shared with TRBD2. After removal of 5 bases from V and 4 bases from J, the junction contained 4 bases not matched to a gene. From germline, CDR1 is LNHDA and CDR2 SQIVND (reference sequence). This CDR3 contains 14 residues. This chain's CDR3 is CASSFGGEYNEQFF. CDR3 in DNA: TGTGCCAGTAGTTTCGGGGGGGAGTACAATGAGCAGTTCTTC.

This clone was seen once. The gene calls are TRBV7-2 and TRBJ2-3; 10 nucleotides align to TRBD2. Germline V gives CDR1 SGHTA, CDR2 FQGNSA. The CDR3 totals 16 residues. The V segment lost 5 bases and the J segment 2 bases; nucleotides outside the gene matches: 7. In DNA, the CDR3 is TGTGCCAGCAGCATGCTAGCGGGGGAAAACACAGATACGCAGTATTTT. Protein sequence: CASSMLAGENTDTQYF.

The chain couples TRBV20-1 to TRBJ1-1, with D maybe TRBD1 (5 bases). V was trimmed by 3 bases and J by 1 base, leaving 12 bases between them. CDR3 length equals 14 residues. The germline CDR1 and CDR2 sequences are DFQATT and SNEGSKA (reference sequence). CDR3 DNA sequence: TGCAGTGCTAGTCTTGGGGCGGGGAACACTGAAGCTTTCTTT. This encodes CSASLGAGNTEAFF.

This chain uses TRBV24-1 with TRBJ1-4; no definite D call. Germline CDR1 KGHDR, CDR2 SFDVKD. Trimming left V 3 bases short and J 5 bases short, with 6 bases between. The CDR3 covers 13 residues. The CDR3 spells CATSDGGNEKLFF. The DNA for the CDR3 is TGTGCCACCAGTGATGGAGGGAATGAAAAACTGTTTTTT.

This sequence joins TRBV4-3 and TRBJ2-3; D possibly corresponds to TRBD2 (6 bases). V dropped 1 base and J dropped 0 bases, with 17 bases sitting between them. Germline assignment: CDR1 LGHNA and CDR2 YSLEER. CDR3 size: 18 residues. The CDR3 is CASSQAFLAGISTDTQYF. DNA of the CDR3: TGCGCCAGCAGCCAAGCATTTCTGGCGGGGATTAGCACAGATACGCAGTATTTT.

V gene TRBV6-1 combines with J gene TRBJ1-6, with D perhaps matching TRBD1 (6 bases). Trimming removed 4 bases at V and 7 bases at J, with 17 bases between. Germline-derived CDR1 and CDR2 are MNHNS and SASEGT. This CDR3 has 16 amino acids. The CDR3 protein is CASSVQGGPANSPLHF. CDR3 nucleotide sequence: TGTGCCAGCAGTGTACAGGGAGGTCCGGCGAATTCACCCCTCCACTTT.

The chain is built from TRBV7-8 and TRBJ2-7, with D perhaps TRBD1 (6 bases). CDR1 SGHVS and CDR2 FQNEAQ come from the germline V gene. The V gene lost 5 bases and the J gene lost 3 bases, with 14 bases spanning the gap. This CDR3 has 14 residues. The CDR3 protein is CASSRDRRNYEQYF. In DNA form, the CDR3 reads TGTGCCAGCAGCCGCGACAGGAGGAACTACGAGCAGTACTTC.

V and J are TRBV12-3 or TRBV12-4 and TRBJ1-3, with D unclear. CDR3 length: 13 amino acids. Deletions cut 8 bases from V and 0 bases from J, with 8 bases between. CDR3 bases: TGTGCCAGCTTGGGCCTCTCTGGAAACACCATATATTTT. Translated: CASLGLSGNTIYF.

This clone was observed a single time. The chain employs TRBV5-4 and TRBJ2-5; D is possibly TRBD2 (5 bases). The CDR3 consists of 14 residues. V was cut by 0 bases and J by 1 base, with 7 bases left in between. Germline V lookup: CDR1 SGHNT, CDR2 YYREEE (reference sequence). The CDR3 is CASSLDRGQETQYF. CDR3 coding DNA: TGTGCCAGCAGCTTGGATCGGGGCCAAGAGACCCAGTACTTC.

This chain links TRBV13 with TRBJ2-1; D gene ambiguous. CDR3 length: 15 amino acids. The V gene lost 5 bases and the J gene lost 0 bases, with 11 bases spanning the gap. Germline CDR1 reads PRHDT; CDR2 reads FYEKMQ (reference sequence). The CDR3 DNA reads as TGTGCCAGCAGCCAGAGCGCGAGCTCCTACAATGAGCAGTTCTTC. This gives the protein CASSQSASSYNEQFF.

The V and J genes are TRBV4-1 and TRBJ2-3, with 10 bases matching TRBD1. The ends lost 5 bases at V and 7 bases at J; junction bases unmatched: 12. Germline values: CDR1 MGHRA, CDR2 YSYEKL. There are 16 residues in the CDR3. The CDR3 loop reads CASSFQRGQGGNTQYF. CDR3 nucleotide sequence: TGCGCCAGCAGCTTCCAACGAGGACAGGGGGGAAATACGCAGTATTTT.

The chain recombines TRBV7-2 with TRBJ1-1, with 7 bases lining up with TRBD1. The CDR3 length is 14 residues. V shed 5 bases and J 5 bases; nucleotides not matched to a gene: 8. Germline CDR1 SGHTA, CDR2 FQGNSA. CDR3 nucleotide sequence: TGTGCCAGCAGCCGCAACCAGGGGGGGACTGAAGCTTTCTTT. Amino acids: CASSRNQGGTEAFF.